This is a list of T cell receptor beta chains from one sample in a study of OX40 agonist ivuxolimab in advanced cancers. Measured with immunoSEQ multiplex PCR; TCRdb has only the in-frame clones, and not every one. This table has tens of thousands of clones, around 86% appearing once. The sequencing here drew on CD4+ or CD8+ T cells sorted from blood, taken in a trial of the OX40 agonist ivuxolimab. These receptor sequences come from an adult with an advanced solid tumor such as melanoma, head and neck, liver or kidney cancer. Each CDR3 is given with its conserved first and last residue.

cdr3_aa: CASSPHGDTINYGYTF
v_call: TRBV11-2
cdr3_length: 16
j_call: TRBJ1-2

cdr3_aa: CASSQLTGTGRTEAFF
v_call: TRBV23-1
cdr3_length: 16
j_call: TRBJ1-1

cdr3_aa: CASSLSGGGSIEKLFF
v_call: TRBV5-6
cdr3_length: 16
j_call: TRBJ1-4

cdr3_aa: CAISLANEQFF
v_call: TRBV10-3
cdr3_length: 11
j_call: TRBJ2-1

cdr3_aa: CASSRPASYTQYF
v_call: TRBV6-5
cdr3_length: 13
j_call: TRBJ2-3

cdr3_aa: CASSPSGGNTIYF
v_call: TRBV7-2
cdr3_length: 13
j_call: TRBJ1-3

cdr3_aa: CASSLMSNQPQHF
v_call: TRBV7-3
cdr3_length: 13
j_call: TRBJ1-5

cdr3_aa: CASSQDSERGGGYTF
v_call: TRBV4-1
cdr3_length: 15
j_call: TRBJ1-2

cdr3_aa: CASSRSSGGEQETQYF
v_call: TRBV4-2
cdr3_length: 16
j_call: TRBJ2-5

cdr3_aa: CASRLDSSNQPQHF
v_call: TRBV2
cdr3_length: 14
j_call: TRBJ1-5

cdr3_aa: CAWSVGRSGNTIYF
v_call: TRBV30
cdr3_length: 14
j_call: TRBJ1-3

cdr3_aa: CASSPQTGFTEAFF
v_call: TRBV18
cdr3_length: 14
j_call: TRBJ1-1

cdr3_aa: CASRADVLSYEQYF
v_call: TRBV6-4
cdr3_length: 14
j_call: TRBJ2-7

cdr3_aa: CASSLRDRGLVGELFF
v_call: TRBV28
cdr3_length: 16
j_call: TRBJ2-2

cdr3_aa: CASSYREHQPQHF
v_call: TRBV6-5
cdr3_length: 13
j_call: TRBJ1-5

cdr3_aa: CASSELGVNEKLFF
v_call: TRBV25-1
cdr3_length: 14
j_call: TRBJ1-4

cdr3_aa: CASSLGLTGAGELFF
v_call: TRBV7-9
cdr3_length: 15
j_call: TRBJ2-2

cdr3_aa: CASSLLRLNYGYTF
v_call: TRBV5-4
cdr3_length: 14
j_call: TRBJ1-2

cdr3_aa: CASSYLAGGPNEQFF
v_call: TRBV5-1
cdr3_length: 15
j_call: TRBJ2-1

cdr3_aa: CASSYWQTNTGELFF
v_call: TRBV6-5
cdr3_length: 15
j_call: TRBJ2-2

cdr3_aa: CASRQSSGANVLTF
v_call: TRBV19
cdr3_length: 14
j_call: TRBJ2-6

cdr3_aa: CASSLVPGTEAFF
v_call: TRBV5-6
cdr3_length: 13
j_call: TRBJ1-1

cdr3_aa: CASSPAGQGRFGYTF
v_call: TRBV12-1
cdr3_length: 15
j_call: TRBJ1-2

cdr3_aa: CASSTYYKGTGELFF
v_call: TRBV28
cdr3_length: 15
j_call: TRBJ2-2

cdr3_aa: CAWSLPVEPLHF
v_call: TRBV30
cdr3_length: 12
j_call: TRBJ1-6

cdr3_aa: CASSLVASGGIYNEQFF
v_call: TRBV7-6
cdr3_length: 17
j_call: TRBJ2-1

cdr3_aa: CATSRSTGITNQPQHF
v_call: TRBV15
cdr3_length: 16
j_call: TRBJ1-5

cdr3_aa: CASRPPGLAGGRAGELFF
v_call: TRBV6-4
cdr3_length: 18
j_call: TRBJ2-2

cdr3_aa: CASSTRWGLSYEQYF
v_call: TRBV27
cdr3_length: 15
j_call: TRBJ2-7

cdr3_aa: CASSYSKRTTEAFF
v_call: TRBV6-5
cdr3_length: 14
j_call: TRBJ1-1

cdr3_aa: CASRKIHSYEQYF
v_call: TRBV6-6
cdr3_length: 13
j_call: TRBJ2-7

cdr3_aa: CTSSQALIASNQPQHF
v_call: TRBV1
cdr3_length: 16
j_call: TRBJ1-5

cdr3_aa: CASSTQPGQGLEQYF
v_call: TRBV7-2
cdr3_length: 15
j_call: .

cdr3_aa: CATSRDPEGNSPLHF
v_call: TRBV15
cdr3_length: 15
j_call: TRBJ1-6

cdr3_aa: CASSLTGRSGNTIYF
v_call: TRBV2
cdr3_length: 15
j_call: TRBJ1-3

cdr3_aa: CASSPGSGTQYF
v_call: TRBV7-6
cdr3_length: 12
j_call: TRBJ2-5

cdr3_aa: CASSRGQGAAANEKLFF
v_call: TRBV5-1
cdr3_length: 17
j_call: TRBJ1-4

cdr3_aa: CASSLGDGPRTDTQYF
v_call: TRBV5-5
cdr3_length: 16
j_call: TRBJ2-3

cdr3_aa: CVRSLECQGLSNQPQHF
v_call: TRBV7-5
cdr3_length: 17
j_call: TRBJ1-5

cdr3_aa: CASSLLGRGLNRGYTF
v_call: TRBV5-4
cdr3_length: 16
j_call: TRBJ1-2

cdr3_aa: CSVPWTGGSNFF
v_call: TRBV29-1
cdr3_length: 12
j_call: TRBJ1-2

cdr3_aa: CASSQRDRGLTPQGTQYF
v_call: TRBV4-1
cdr3_length: 18
j_call: TRBJ2-3